The present T cell receptor beta chain was sequenced within a study of blood T cell repertoires in COVID-19. Whole-study context: From the United States, Italy and Spain came samples of acute and convalescent COVID-19.

Trimming took off 10 bases at V and 7 bases at J, with 17 bases between the two ends. Germline V lookup: CDR1 LNHDA, CDR2 SQIVND (reference sequence). The CDR3 runs to 13 residues. Per the original methods: Estimates of nucleated cell counts were drawn from the amplification of reference gene primers. TCRdb's copy holds only in-frame clones and misses some; the assay was immunoSEQ multiplex PCR. The DNA was the basis for D and trimming; V, J and clone size are from that table. Altogether 130,000 to 150,000 clones are present, just under 90% being singletons, with the ten largest covering around 8.6%.

Material for sequencing was peripheral blood. The rearrangement links TRBV19 to TRBJ1-5; maybe TRBD1 (5 bases). This clonotype originated in a woman aged 45-60 years with active or convalescent COVID-19. The CDR3 protein is CATALGGRQPQHF. CDR3 nucleotide sequence: TGTGCCACAGCACTGGGGGGTAGGCAGCCCCAGCATTTT.